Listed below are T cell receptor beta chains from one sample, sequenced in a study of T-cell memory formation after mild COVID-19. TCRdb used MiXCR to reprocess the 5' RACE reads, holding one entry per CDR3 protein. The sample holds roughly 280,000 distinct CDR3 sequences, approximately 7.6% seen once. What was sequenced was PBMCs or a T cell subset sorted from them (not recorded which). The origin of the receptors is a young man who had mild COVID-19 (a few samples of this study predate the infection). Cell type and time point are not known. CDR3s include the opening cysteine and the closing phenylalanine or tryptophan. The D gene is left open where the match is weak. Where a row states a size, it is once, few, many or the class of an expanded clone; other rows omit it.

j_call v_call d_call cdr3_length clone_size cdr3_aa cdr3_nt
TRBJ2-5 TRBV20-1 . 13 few CSPSVPGEETQYF TGCAGTCCCTCGGTCCCCGGGGAAGAGACCCAGTACTTC
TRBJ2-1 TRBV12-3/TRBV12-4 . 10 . CASSSGTLFF TGTGCCAGCAGTTCCGGGACGTTGTTCTTC
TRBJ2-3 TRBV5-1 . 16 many CASSLAQVTGTDTQYF TGCGCCAGCAGCTTGGCCCAGGTGACAGGCACAGATACGCAGTATTTT
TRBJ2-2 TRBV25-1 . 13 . CASSDRVNGELFF TGTGCCAGCAGTGATAGGGTGAACGGGGAGCTGTTTTTT
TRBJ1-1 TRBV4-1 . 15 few CASSQDNLLGTEAFF TGCGCCAGCAGCCAAGATAACTTGTTGGGCACTGAAGCTTTCTTT
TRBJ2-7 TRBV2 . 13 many CASTRQDSYEQYF TGTGCCAGCACCCGACAGGACTCCTACGAGCAGTACTTC
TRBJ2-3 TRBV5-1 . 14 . CASRGISSTDTQYF TGCGCCAGCAGGGGAATATCTAGCACAGATACGCAGTATTTT
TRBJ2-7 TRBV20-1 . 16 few CSARSDSLQFSYEQYF TGCAGTGCTAGAAGCGACAGCCTCCAATTCTCCTACGAGCAGTACTTC
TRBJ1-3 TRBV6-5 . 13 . CASTQAGGNTIYF TGTGCCAGCACCCAGGCGGGTGGAAACACCATATATTTT
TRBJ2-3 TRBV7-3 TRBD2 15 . CASSPNGLATDTQYF TGTGCCAGCAGCCCCAACGGACTAGCGACAGATACGCAGTATTTT
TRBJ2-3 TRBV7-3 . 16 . CASSLYPQGPADTQYF TGTGCCAGCAGCTTATACCCGCAGGGTCCCGCAGATACGCAGTATTTT
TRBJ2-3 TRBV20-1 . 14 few CSASWGRGTDTQYF TGCAGTGCTAGCTGGGGTCGGGGCACAGATACGCAGTATTTT
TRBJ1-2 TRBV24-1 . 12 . CATRGQNYGYTF TGTGCCACCAGAGGACAGAACTATGGCTACACCTTC
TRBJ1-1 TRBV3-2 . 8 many CASKGAFF TGTGCCAGCAAGGGGGCTTTCTTT
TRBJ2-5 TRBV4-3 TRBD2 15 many CASSRKRGGLETQYF TGCGCCAGCAGCCGGAAACGGGGGGGCTTGGAGACCCAGTACTTC
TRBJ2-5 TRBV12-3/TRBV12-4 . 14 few CASSLSDLLETQYF TGTGCCAGCAGTTTATCGGATTTGTTGGAGACCCAGTACTTC
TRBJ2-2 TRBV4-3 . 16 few CASSVGTLYSTGELFF TGCGCCAGCAGCGTCGGGACATTGTACAGCACCGGGGAGCTGTTTTTT
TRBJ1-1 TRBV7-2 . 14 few CASSKPWGDTEAFF TGTGCCAGCAGCAAACCTTGGGGGGACACTGAAGCTTTCTTT
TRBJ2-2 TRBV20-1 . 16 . CSARDVVIGGAGELFF TGCAGTGCTAGAGATGTGGTGATCGGGGGAGCCGGGGAGCTGTTTTTT
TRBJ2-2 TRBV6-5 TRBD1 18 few CASNGRTGHLLNTGELFF TGTGCCAGCAACGGACGGACAGGACATCTCCTTAACACCGGGGAGCTGTTTTTT
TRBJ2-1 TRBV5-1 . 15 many CASSLVLARVDEQFF TGCGCCAGCAGCTTGGTTCTAGCGAGGGTCGATGAGCAGTTCTTC
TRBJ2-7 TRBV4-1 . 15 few CASSQERTDAYEQYF TGCGCCAGCAGCCAAGAGAGGACAGATGCCTACGAGCAGTACTTC
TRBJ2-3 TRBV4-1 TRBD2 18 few CASSQVLTSGGDTDTQYF TGCGCCAGCAGCCAAGTCCTTACTAGCGGGGGGGACACAGATACGCAGTATTTT
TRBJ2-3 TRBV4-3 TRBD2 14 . CASSAAGRTDTQYF TGCGCCAGCAGCGCAGCGGGGCGCACAGATACGCAGTATTTT
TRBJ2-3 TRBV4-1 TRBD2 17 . CASSRLLAGGPTDTQYF TGCGCCAGCAGCCGCCTACTAGCGGGGGGGCCCACAGATACGCAGTATTTT
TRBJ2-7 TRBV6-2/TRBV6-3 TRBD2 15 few CASSYGTSATYEQYF TGTGCCAGCAGTTACGGGACTAGCGCAACCTACGAGCAGTACTTC
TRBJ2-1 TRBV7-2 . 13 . CASSSQPGYEQFF TGTGCCAGCAGCTCCCAGCCAGGGTATGAGCAGTTCTTC
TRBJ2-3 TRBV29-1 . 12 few CSVAQSTDTQYF TGCAGCGTTGCCCAGAGCACAGATACGCAGTATTTT
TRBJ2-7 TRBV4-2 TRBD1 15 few CASSPWGTGWNEQYF TGTGCCAGCAGCCCCTGGGGGACAGGGTGGAACGAGCAGTACTTC
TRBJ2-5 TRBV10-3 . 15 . CAISEGTRNEETQYF TGTGCCATCAGTGAGGGGACGAGGAATGAAGAGACCCAGTACTTC
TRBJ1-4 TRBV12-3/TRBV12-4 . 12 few CASSHGYEKLFF TGTGCCAGCAGTCATGGCTATGAAAAACTGTTTTTT
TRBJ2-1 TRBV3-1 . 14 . CATRKRVPGKEQFF TGTGCCACCAGAAAGCGGGTACCTGGGAAAGAGCAGTTCTTC